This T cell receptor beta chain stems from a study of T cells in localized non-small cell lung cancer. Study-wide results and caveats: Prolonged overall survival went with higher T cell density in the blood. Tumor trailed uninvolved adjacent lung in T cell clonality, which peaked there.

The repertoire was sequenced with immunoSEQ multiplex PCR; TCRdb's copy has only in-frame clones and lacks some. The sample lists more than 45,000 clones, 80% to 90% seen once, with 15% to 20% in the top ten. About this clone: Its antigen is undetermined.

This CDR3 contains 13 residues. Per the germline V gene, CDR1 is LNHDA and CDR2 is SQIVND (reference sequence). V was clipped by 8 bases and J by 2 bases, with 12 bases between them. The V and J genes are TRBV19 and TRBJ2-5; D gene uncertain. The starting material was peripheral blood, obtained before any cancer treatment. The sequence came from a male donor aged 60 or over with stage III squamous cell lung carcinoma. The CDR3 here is CASAPVDQETQYF. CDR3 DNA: TGTGCCAGTGCTCCGGTGGATCAAGAGACCCAGTACTTC.